The 14 T cell receptor beta chains below come from one sample, sequenced in a study of siplizumab effects on memory and regulatory T cells (dated by TCRdb to 2018 to 2020). The protocol used for the library was the immunoSEQ multiplex PCR assay. The immuneACCESS repertoire file appears here via TCRdb, limited to in-frame rearrangements. These files lack a portion of the clones; in checked studies, under half of the deficit traces to unresolved V genes, and the cause of the others is not known. For this sample the table gives 99,000 or so clones, of which 93% were detected only once. The biggest ten clones account for roughly 0.64% of the sample. The sample taken for sequencing was Tregs sorted from blood. The receptor set was obtained from a human donor in good health.

The chain combines TRBV7-9 with TRBJ1-3; D remains ambiguous. This CDR3 spans 15 amino acids. Germline CDR1 reads SEHNR; CDR2 reads FQNEAQ (reference sequence). Trimming cost V 5 bases and J 0 bases, with 11 bases left between them. CDR3 DNA sequence: TGTGCCAGCAGCATAACTGTCCTCTCTGGAAACACCATATATTTT. Amino acid sequence: CASSITVLSGNTIYF.

This clone was recorded only once. The chain is built from TRBV29-1 and TRBJ1-2; the match to TRBD1 covers 9 bases. The CDR3 has 14 amino acids. Germline V gene data show CDR1 as SQVTM and CDR2 as ANQGSEA. With 4 bases clipped from V and 7 bases from J, the junction kept 10 bases outside the gene matches. CDR3 sequence reads: CSVGFRGTGSGYTF. The DNA of the CDR3 is TGCAGCGTTGGCTTCCGGGGGACAGGGAGTGGCTACACCTTC.

The table lists this clone with a count of one. The chain links TRBV6-6 to TRBJ1-2, with D possibly being TRBD1 (5 bases). V was trimmed by 1 base and J by 6 bases, leaving 18 bases between them. CDR3 length equals 16 residues. Germline V gene data show CDR1 as MNHNY and CDR2 as SVGAGI (reference sequence). The CDR3 region is CASSYFRGERENGYTF. The CDR3 DNA reads TGTGCCAGCAGTTACTTTCGAGGGGAGAGGGAGAATGGCTACACCTTC.

V gene TRBV6-1 combines with J gene TRBJ1-2; the D is unclear. Per the germline V gene, CDR1 is MNHNS and CDR2 is SASEGT. With 8 bases removed from V and 0 bases from J, the gap between germline ends came to 16 bases. This CDR3 has 15 amino acids. The DNA of the CDR3 is TGTGCCAGCCACACCCCGGGAACCACTAACTATGGCTACACCTTC. It codes for CASHTPGTTNYGYTF.

About this clone: Its ends do not fully match the called genes, so a read error is possible. The chain has TRBV7-7 and TRBJ2-3; D possibly corresponds to TRBD2 (5 bases). The germline V gene has CDR1 SSHAT and CDR2 FNYEAQ (reference sequence). The CDR3 runs to 17 residues. CDR3 sequence reads: CASSSLPGFTSTDTQYF. In DNA, the CDR3 is TGTGCTAGCAGCTCACTTCCGGGATTCACTAGCACAGATACGCAGTATTTT.

V gene TRBV27 combines with J gene TRBJ1-1; 10 bases fit TRBD1. V trimming: 5 bases; J trimming: 4 bases; junction bases outside the gene matches: 4. CDR1 and CDR2 (germline): MNHEY, SMNVEV (reference sequence). The CDR3 is made up of 14 amino acids. The CDR3 bases are TGTGCCAGCAGTCAAGACAGGGGGCGCACTGAAGCTTTCTTT. Its translation is CASSQDRGRTEAFF.

The J gene is TRBJ2-5, the V gene TRBV5-1; D gene ambiguous. The CDR3 is made up of 12 amino acids. Trimming cost V 1 base and J 5 bases, with 6 bases left between them. Germline-derived CDR1 and CDR2 are SGHRS and YFSETQ. The CDR3 coding sequence is TGCGCCAGCAGCTTGTCCAGGGAGACCCAGTACTTC. It translates to CASSLSRETQYF.

V gene TRBV25-1 combines with J gene TRBJ2-3; D is perhaps TRBD2 (5 bases). Germline V gene data show CDR1 as MGHDK and CDR2 as SYGVNS. The length of the CDR3 is 13 residues. Trimming pared 1 base from V and 10 bases from J, leaving 12 bases between. CDR3 nucleotide sequence: TGTGCCAGCAGTGAATCGGGCGGGTTGGCGCAGTATTTT. It encodes CASSESGGLAQYF. The entire variable domain, with the rest obtained from reference TRBV25-1 and TRBJ2-3, is as follows: EADIYQTPRYLVIGTGKKITLECSQTMGHDKMYWYQQDPGMELHLIHYSYGVNSTEKGDLSSESTVSRIRTEHFPLTLESARPSHTSQYLCASSESGGLAQYFGPGTRLTVL.

This clone was recorded once. The V gene is TRBV6-5, the J gene TRBJ1-6, with D perhaps matching TRBD1 (5 bases). In germline, CDR1 is MNHEY, CDR2 SVGAGI. The CDR3 extends over 13 amino acids. Trimming shortened V by 6 bases and J by 12 bases, and 15 bases separated the two germline ends. The CDR3 DNA follows: TGTGCCAGCAGCCCGGAGGGGCGGAGACCCCTCCACTTT. It codes for CASSPEGRRPLHF.

The chain is built from TRBV11-2 and TRBJ1-1, with D unresolved. The CDR3 has 15 amino acids. Germline CDR1 and CDR2: SGHAT and FQNNGV. The ends were cut back, 4 bases at V and 4 bases at J, with 16 bases in the middle. The CDR3 here is CASSYWRTGGTEAFF. The CDR3 DNA sequence: TGTGCCAGCAGCTACTGGCGAACGGGAGGCACTGAAGCTTTCTTT.

This chain uses TRBV6-1 with TRBJ2-1, with 9 bases matching TRBD2. CDR1 is MNHNS, CDR2 SASEGT, per germline. CDR3 length equals 15 residues. The V gene end was trimmed by 7 bases and the J gene end by 8 bases; junction bases not matched to a gene: 12. CDR3 region: CASTQRGTSRHEQFF. CDR3 coding DNA: TGTGCCAGCACCCAAAGGGGGACTAGCCGCCATGAGCAGTTCTTC.

The rearrangement links TRBV11-3 to TRBJ2-2; maybe TRBD1 (5 bases). Per the germline V gene, CDR1 is SGHNT and CDR2 is YENEEA. The CDR3 has 14 residues. Trimming removed 2 bases at V and 5 bases at J, with 9 bases between. This chain's CDR3 is CASSLSWTTGELFF. DNA for the CDR3: TGTGCCAGCAGCTTAAGCTGGACAACCGGGGAGCTGTTTTTT.

This sequence joins TRBV5-1 and TRBJ2-3; either TRBD1 or TRBD2 may supply D (6 bases each). This CDR3 contains 14 residues. V was trimmed by 0 bases and J by 3 bases, leaving 8 bases between them. Germline assignment: CDR1 SGHRS and CDR2 YFSETQ. The CDR3 protein is CASSLGGGTDTQYF. The CDR3 coding sequence is TGCGCCAGCAGCTTGGGAGGGGGGACAGATACGCAGTATTTT.

The V and J genes are TRBV6-4 and TRBJ2-6, with a weak D call TRBD1 (6 bases). Trimming pared 5 bases from V and 0 bases from J, leaving 8 bases between. There are 15 residues in the CDR3. The germline CDR1 and CDR2 sequences are MRHNA and SNTAGT. In DNA form, the CDR3 reads TGTGCCAGCAGTCTACAGGGCTCTGGGGCCAACGTCCTGACTTTC. Translation gives CASSLQGSGANVLTF.